This TCR beta chain was found in a study of human T cells and chemical hapten exposure. Whole-study context: Among samples, TCR yields varied mainly because of small differences in pooled library volume.

This clonotype was recorded many times. Antigen specificity is unknown. Trimming took off 8 bases at V and 4 bases at J, with 15 bases between the two ends. Germline V CDR1 and CDR2: MGHDK, SYGVNS. There are 14 residues in the CDR3. Time point described: healthy volunteer bleed at 2 weeks. Blood, whole and unfractionated, served as the source for total RNA extraction. The library attached unique molecular identifiers to individual cDNA molecules. Original processing notes: With a range of roughly 20,000 to 690,600, the median per sample was 95,638 TCRs. TCRdb independently ran MiXCR on the RACE reads; one entry per CDR3 protein. TCRdb, not the authors, supplied the V and J calls. The data hold 130,000 or so distinct CDR3 sequences, with about 9% observed a single time. Regarding the study as a whole: High-frequency TCRs, those above 1 in 1000, stayed the same after DPC sensitization.

The rearrangement joins TRBV25-1 to TRBJ2-1, with D possibly TRBD1 on 5 matching bases. This TCR derives from a male donor in good health. Some clones in this sample may be carry-over from other donors' samples. Sequencing was performed on whole blood. The CDR3 here is CASAHRGLYNEQFF. DNA of the CDR3: TGTGCCAGCGCTCATAGGGGCCTATACAATGAGCAGTTCTTC.